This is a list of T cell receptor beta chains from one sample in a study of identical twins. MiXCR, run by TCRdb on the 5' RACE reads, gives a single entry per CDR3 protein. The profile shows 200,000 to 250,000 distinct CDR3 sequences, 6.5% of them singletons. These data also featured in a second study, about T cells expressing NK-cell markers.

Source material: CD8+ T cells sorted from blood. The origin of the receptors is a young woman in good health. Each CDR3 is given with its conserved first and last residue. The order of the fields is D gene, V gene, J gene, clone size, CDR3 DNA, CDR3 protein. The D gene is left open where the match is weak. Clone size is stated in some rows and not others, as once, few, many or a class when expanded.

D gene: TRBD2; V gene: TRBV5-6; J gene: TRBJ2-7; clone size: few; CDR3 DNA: TGTGCCAGCACGAGCGGGGCCCTTCGGGAGCAGTACTTC; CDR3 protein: CASTSGALREQYF
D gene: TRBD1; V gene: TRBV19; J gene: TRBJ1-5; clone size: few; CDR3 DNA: TGTGCCAGTAGTATAGAAACAGGGGCCTTCAATCAGCCCCAGCATTTT; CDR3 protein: CASSIETGAFNQPQHF
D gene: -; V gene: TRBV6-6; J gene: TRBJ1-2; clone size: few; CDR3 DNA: TGTGCCACCCTAGGGAGGGATTATGGCTACACCTTC; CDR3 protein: CATLGRDYGYTF
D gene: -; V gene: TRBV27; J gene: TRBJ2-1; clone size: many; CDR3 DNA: TGTGCCAGCGCCCTAACTAGGAATGAGCAGTTCTTC; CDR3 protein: CASALTRNEQFF
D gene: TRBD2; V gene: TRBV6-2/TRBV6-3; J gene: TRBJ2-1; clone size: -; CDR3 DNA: TGTGCCTCGTGGGCGGGGGGCGGAGGTGAGCAGTTCTTC; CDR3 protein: CASWAGGGGEQFF
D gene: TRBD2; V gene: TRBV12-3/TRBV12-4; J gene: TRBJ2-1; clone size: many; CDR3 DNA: TGTGCCAGCAGTTTAATTGGGGCGACTAGCGGGGGTGGTAATGAGCAGTTCTTC; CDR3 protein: CASSLIGATSGGGNEQFF
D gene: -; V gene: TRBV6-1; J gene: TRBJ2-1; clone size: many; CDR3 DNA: TGTGCCAGCAGGTGGACGGGAGAGAGCTCCTACAATGAGCAGTTCTTC; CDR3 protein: CASRWTGESSYNEQFF
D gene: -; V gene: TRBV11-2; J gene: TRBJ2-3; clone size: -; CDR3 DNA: TGTGCCAGCAGCGCCAGGGGGCGGGGGCGGACAGATACGCAGTATTTT; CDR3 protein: CASSARGRGRTDTQYF
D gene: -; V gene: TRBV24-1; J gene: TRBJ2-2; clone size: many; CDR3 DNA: TGTGCCACGAGTTCGAGTACCGGGGAGCTGTTTTTT; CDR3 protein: CATSSSTGELFF
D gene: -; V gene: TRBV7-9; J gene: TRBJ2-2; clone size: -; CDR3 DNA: TGTGCCAGCAAAAAAGGTGGAGCCGGGGAGCTGTTTTTT; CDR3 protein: CASKKGGAGELFF
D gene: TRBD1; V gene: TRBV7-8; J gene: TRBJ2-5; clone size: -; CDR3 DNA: TGTGCCAGCAGCTCTTACAGGGGCCAAGAGACCCAGTACTTC; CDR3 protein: CASSSYRGQETQYF
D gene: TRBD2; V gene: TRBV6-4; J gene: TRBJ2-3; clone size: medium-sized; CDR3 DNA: TGTGCCAGCAGTGCCTCGACTAGCGGGGGGGCAGATACGCAGTATTTT; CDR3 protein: CASSASTSGGADTQYF
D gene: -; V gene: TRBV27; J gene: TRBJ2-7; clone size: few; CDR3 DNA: TGTGCCACTGCTTTCGGTAGCTCCTACGAGCAGTACTTC; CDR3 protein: CATAFGSSYEQYF
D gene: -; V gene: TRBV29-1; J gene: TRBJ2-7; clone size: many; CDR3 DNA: TGCAGCGTTGAAAAGGGGGGGACACTGGACTACGAGCAGTACTTC; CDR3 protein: CSVEKGGTLDYEQYF
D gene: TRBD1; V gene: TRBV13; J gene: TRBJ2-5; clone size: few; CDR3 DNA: TGTGCCAGCAGCTTAGAGGGACAGGGAGGCGGTGAGACCCAGTACTTC; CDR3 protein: CASSLEGQGGGETQYF
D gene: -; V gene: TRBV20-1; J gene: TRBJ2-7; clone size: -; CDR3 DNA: TGCAGTGCTAGGGCCAGGGACGTCTACGAGCAGTACTTC; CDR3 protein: CSARARDVYEQYF
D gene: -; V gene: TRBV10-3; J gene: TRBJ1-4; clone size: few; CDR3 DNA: TGTGCCACGAGGGACTCCAACCTGGCGGAAAAACTGTTTTTT; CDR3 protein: CATRDSNLAEKLFF
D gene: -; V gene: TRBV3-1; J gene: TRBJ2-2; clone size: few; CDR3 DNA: TGTGCCAGCAGCCATCCTATAGGACGGTATACGAACACCGGGGAGCTGTTTTTT; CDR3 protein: CASSHPIGRYTNTGELFF
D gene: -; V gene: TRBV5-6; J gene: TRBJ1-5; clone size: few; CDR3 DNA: TGTGCCAGCAGCCCAGGGAGTAAGCAGCCCCAGCATTTT; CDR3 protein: CASSPGSKQPQHF
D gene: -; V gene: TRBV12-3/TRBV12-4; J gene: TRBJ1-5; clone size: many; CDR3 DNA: TGTGCCAGCAGTTCTAGCTACAGGGCTGATCAGCCCCAGCATTTT; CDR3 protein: CASSSSYRADQPQHF
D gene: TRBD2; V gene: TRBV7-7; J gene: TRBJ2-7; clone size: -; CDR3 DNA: TGTGCCAGCAGCCCCGTAAGCGGGAGGCCCTACGAGCAGTACTTC; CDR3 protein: CASSPVSGRPYEQYF
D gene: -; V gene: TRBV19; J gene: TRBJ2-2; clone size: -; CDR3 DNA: TGTGCCAGTAAGGGAGGCAGTCCCCGAGAAACCGGGGAGCTGTTTTTT; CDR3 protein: CASKGGSPRETGELFF
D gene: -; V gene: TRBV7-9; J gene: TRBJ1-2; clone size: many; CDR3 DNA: TGTGCCAGCAGCTTCGACCGCCGGGGCTACACCTTC; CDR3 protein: CASSFDRRGYTF
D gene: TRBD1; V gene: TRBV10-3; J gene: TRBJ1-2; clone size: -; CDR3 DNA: TGTGCCATCTTTAGGGACAGGGACCCTTATGGCTACACCTTC; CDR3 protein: CAIFRDRDPYGYTF
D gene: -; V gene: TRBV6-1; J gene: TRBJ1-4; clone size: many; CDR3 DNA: TGTGCCAGCAACCTTGGCCGGGAAACAAGCGAAAAACTGTTTTTT; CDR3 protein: CASNLGRETSEKLFF
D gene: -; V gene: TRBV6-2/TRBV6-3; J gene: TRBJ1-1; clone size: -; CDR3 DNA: TGTGCCAGCAGTTACGGGGGTGTGGACACTGAAGCTTTCTTT; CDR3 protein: CASSYGGVDTEAFF
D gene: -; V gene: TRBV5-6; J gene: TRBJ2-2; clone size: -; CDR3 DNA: TGTGCCAGCAGCCCCGGGTATCCCTCCGGGGAGCTGCTTTTT; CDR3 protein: CASSPGYPSGELLF
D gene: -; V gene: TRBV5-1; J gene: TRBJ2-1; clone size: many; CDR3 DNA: TGCGCCAGCGGGGCTGAGCAGTTCTTC; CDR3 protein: CASGAEQFF
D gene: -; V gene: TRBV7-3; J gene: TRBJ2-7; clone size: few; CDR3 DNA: TGTGCCAGCAGCTTAACGGGGAGTTCCGAGCAGTACTTC; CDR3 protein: CASSLTGSSEQYF